What follows are 27 T cell receptor beta chains derived from one specimen sequenced in a study of T cells in localized non-small cell lung cancer. Profiled with immunoSEQ multiplex PCR; TCRdb holds only in-frame clones, not every one. The sample lists 30,000 to 40,000 clones, about 88% seen once, with approximately 4% in the top ten. The sample here was peripheral blood, taken before any cancer treatment. The receptors derive from a woman aged 35 to 70 with stage I lung adenocarcinoma.

This clone was seen a handful of times. This chain uses TRBV5-1 with TRBJ1-1, with D maybe TRBD1 (5 bases). CDR3 length: 16 amino acids. V was shortened by 2 bases and J by 0 bases, with 14 bases between the two germline ends. Germline V gene lookup returns CDR1 SGHRS and CDR2 YFSETQ. CDR3 protein: CASSFGGGLMNTEAFF. The CDR3 DNA sequence: TGCGCCAGCAGCTTTGGTGGGGGGTTAATGAACACTGAAGCTTTCTTT.

V usage is TRBV10-3 and J usage is TRBJ2-3; D ambiguous. The CDR3 consists of 11 residues. The V end was cut by 10 bases, the J end by 3 bases, with 8 bases between. The germline gives CDR1 ENHRY, CDR2 SYGVKD. The CDR3 region is CATESTDTQYF. CDR3 bases: TGTGCCACGGAGTCGACAGATACGCAGTATTTT.

V is TRBV28 and J is TRBJ1-2; possibly TRBD1 for D (5 bases). The CDR3 has 15 amino acids. The V end was cut by 9 bases, the J end by 2 bases, with 19 bases between. The germline gives CDR1 MDHEN, CDR2 SYDVKM. The CDR3 reads CASRSTGEGNYGYTF. CDR3 nucleotides: TGTGCCAGTCGAAGTACGGGGGAGGGGAACTATGGCTACACCTTC.

The chain recombines TRBV18 with TRBJ2-1; D is uncertain. This CDR3 has 13 residues. CDR1 KGHSH and CDR2 LQKENI come from the germline V gene. The germline V and J ends were trimmed by 2 bases and 2 bases, with 4 bases remaining between them. CDR3 DNA: TGTGCCAGCTCACCAGGGGCCTACAATGAGCAGTTCTTC. Translation: CASSPGAYNEQFF. Full variable domain (remainder filled in from reference TRBV18 and TRBJ2-1): NAGVMQNPRHLVRRRGQEARLRCSPMKGHSHVYWYRQLPEEGLKFMVYLQKENIIDESGMPKERFSAEFPKEGPSILRIQQVVRGDSAAYFCASSPGAYNEQFFGPGTRLTVL.

This clone appeared a single time. The gene calls are TRBV5-1 and TRBJ2-3; TRBD2 matches 12 bases. J lost 2 bases, V lost 2 bases, and 3 bases had no gene match. Germline loops: CDR1 SGHRS, CDR2 YFSETQ. The CDR3 runs to 16 residues. DNA of the CDR3: TGCGCCAGCAGCTTCACTAGCGGGGGGTCCACAGATACGCAGTATTTT. Amino acids: CASSFTSGGSTDTQYF.

V and J are TRBV5-6 and TRBJ1-2; no clear D. From germline, CDR1 is SGHDT and CDR2 YYEEEE. The V end lost 0 bases, the J end lost 2 bases, and 8 bases lay between the germline ends. The CDR3 loop spans 14 amino acids. CDR3 nucleotides: TGTGCCAGCAGCTTGGTGGGGATAAACTATGGCTACACCTTC. Encoded protein: CASSLVGINYGYTF.

The chain is built from TRBV7-9 and TRBJ1-2, with D tentatively TRBD1 (6 bases). This CDR3 is 15 amino acids long. The ends were cut back, 3 bases at V and 4 bases at J, with 15 bases in the middle. In germline, CDR1 is SEHNR, CDR2 FQNEAQ (reference sequence). CDR3 DNA sequence: TGTGCCAGCAGCTTGGGGGCGGGGGCCGGCTATGGCTACACCTTC. The encoded protein is CASSLGAGAGYGYTF.

The chain links TRBV2 to TRBJ1-2, with a weak D call TRBD1 (5 bases). Germline CDR1 is SNHLY and CDR2 is FYNNEI. The CDR3 sequence is 15 residues long. V was clipped by 6 bases and J by 4 bases, with 18 bases between them. DNA of the CDR3: TGTGCCAGCAGGGAGGAAAAGGGGCTCATCTATGGCTACACCTTC. Protein sequence: CASREEKGLIYGYTF.

This chain links TRBV4-1 with TRBJ1-2, with D maybe TRBD1 (6 bases). The V gene's germline CDR1 is MGHRA and CDR2 YSYEKL. The length of the CDR3 is 15 residues. The ends were cut back, 0 bases at V and 4 bases at J, with 12 bases in the middle. CDR3 in amino acids: CASSQDSGQPYGYTF. The CDR3 DNA reads as TGCGCCAGCAGCCAAGATAGTGGACAGCCCTATGGCTACACCTTC.

This clone came up a few times. The CDR3 reads CASSFRDLGEQYF. The CDR3 bases are TGTGCCAGCAGCTTTCGGGACCTGGGGGAGCAGTACTTC. The chain employs TRBV7-2 and TRBJ2-7; D is possibly TRBD1 or TRBD2 (5 bases each). The CDR3 consists of 13 residues. The germline V gene encodes CDR1 SGHTA and CDR2 FQGNSA. V was shortened by 3 bases and J by 7 bases, with 13 bases between the two germline ends.

This clone was seen just once. V is TRBV6-1 and J is TRBJ2-7; D may be TRBD1 or TRBD2 (5 bases each). CDR1 and CDR2 (germline): MNHNS, SASEGT. The CDR3 runs 13 residues. The V end was cut by 9 bases, the J end by 0 bases, with 12 bases between. The CDR3 DNA is TGTGCCAGTCGGCCAGGGAGCTCCTACGAGCAGTACTTC. It is translated as CASRPGSSYEQYF.

The chain is built from TRBV5-1 and TRBJ2-7; TRBD2 might be the D (5 bases). Germline V gene lookup returns CDR1 SGHRS and CDR2 YFSETQ. The CDR3 is made up of 17 amino acids. The V end was cut by 3 bases, the J end by 2 bases, with 21 bases between. CDR3 coding DNA: TGCGCCAGCAGCTCCTACCCTGCGGGCCCCACACCCTACGAGCAGTACTTC. It encodes CASSSYPAGPTPYEQYF.

CDR3 loop: CASSQERGERGVPYEQYF. In DNA, the CDR3 is TGCGCCAGCAGCCAAGAGAGGGGGGAGCGGGGGGTCCCCTACGAGCAGTACTTC. The chain links TRBV4-1 to TRBJ2-7; 9 nucleotides align to TRBD2. V trimming: 0 bases; J trimming: 2 bases; junction bases outside the gene matches: 11. There are 18 residues in the CDR3. Looked up from germline, CDR1 is MGHRA and CDR2 is YSYEKL.

V and J are TRBV7-3 and TRBJ2-3; no firm D call. V shed 0 bases and J shed 4 bases, with 5 bases lying between them. The CDR3 is 13 amino acids. Per the germline V gene, CDR1 is SGHTA and CDR2 is FQGTGA. CDR3 in DNA: TGTGCCAGCAGCTTAACCCTCCCAGATACGCAGTATTTT. This codes for CASSLTLPDTQYF.

The V and J genes are TRBV5-4 and TRBJ1-4, with a possible D match to TRBD1 (5 bases). The ends were cut back, 2 bases at V and 8 bases at J, with 7 bases in the middle. Looked up from germline, CDR1 is SGHNT and CDR2 is YYREEE (reference sequence). The CDR3 contains 12 residues. Here the CDR3 DNA reads TGTGCCAGCAGCTTCGGGGGGGAAAAACTGTTTTTT. Protein: CASSFGGEKLFF.

In its sample, this clone was seen once. This rearrangement joins TRBV5-1 to TRBJ2-2; no clear D. The CDR3 extends over 15 amino acids. Trimming took 4 bases from V and 4 from J, leaving 14 bases between them. The germline V gene encodes CDR1 SGHRS and CDR2 YFSETQ. DNA of the CDR3: TGCGCCAGCAGCCAAATGGGCTGGGGCACCGGGGAGCTGTTTTTT. Encoded protein: CASSQMGWGTGELFF.

The chain couples TRBV27 to TRBJ2-2, with D perhaps matching TRBD1 (5 bases). V dropped 5 bases and J dropped 5 bases, with 15 bases sitting between them. From germline, CDR1 is MNHEY and CDR2 SMNVEV (reference sequence). This CDR3 comprises 15 residues. CDR3 coding DNA: TGTGCCAGCAGTGCCCGGCAGGGTTTGACCGGGGAGCTGTTTTTT. Its translation is CASSARQGLTGELFF.

This sequence joins TRBV4-3 and TRBJ1-4; D is unresolved. The germline V gene has CDR1 LGHNA and CDR2 YSLEER. This CDR3 has 14 amino acids. Trimming removed 2 bases at V and 0 bases at J, with 4 bases between. CDR3 protein: CASSQRATNEKLFF. The CDR3 coding sequence is TGCGCCAGCAGCCAACGGGCAACTAATGAAAAACTGTTTTTT.

The rearrangement joins TRBV18 to TRBJ2-1, with D perhaps TRBD1 or TRBD2 (5 bases each). CDR3 length: 15 residues. V lost 3 bases and J 5 bases, leaving 14 bases between the germline ends. The germline CDR1 and CDR2 sequences are KGHSH and LQKENI. CDR3 protein: CASSPPGTANNEQFF. The CDR3 nucleotides are TGTGCCAGCTCACCTCCCGGGACCGCGAACAATGAGCAGTTCTTC.

The chain recombines TRBV5-1 with TRBJ2-7, with 7 bases matching TRBD2. Germline V gene data show CDR1 as SGHRS and CDR2 as YFSETQ. V dropped 0 bases and J dropped 1; count of bases not matched to a gene: 7. The CDR3 is 16 residues long. The CDR3 loop reads CASSLAGGPSSYEQYF. For the CDR3, the DNA is TGCGCCAGCAGCTTGGCGGGGGGACCTTCTTCCTACGAGCAGTACTTC.

In this sample, this clone turned up once. The chain has TRBV27 and TRBJ2-7; D is possibly TRBD1 or TRBD2 (5 bases each). CDR3 length: 15 amino acids. Looked up from germline, CDR1 is MNHEY and CDR2 is SMNVEV (reference sequence). V was shortened by 2 bases and J by 2 bases, with 13 bases between the two germline ends. Written as DNA, the CDR3 is TGTGCCAGCAGTTTAATGGGGGATCTGGCCTACGAGCAGTACTTC. This codes for CASSLMGDLAYEQYF.

The V and J genes are TRBV18 and TRBJ1-2; TRBD1 is a possible D gene (5 bases). The V end lost 0 bases, the J end lost 4 bases, and 9 bases lay between the germline ends. The germline gives CDR1 KGHSH, CDR2 LQKENI. The CDR3 totals 14 residues. The CDR3 DNA is TGTGCCAGCTCACCACCGGCAGGGAGCTATGGCTACACCTTC. It translates to CASSPPAGSYGYTF.

The chain joins TRBV4-3 to TRBJ2-1; D not certain. This CDR3 is 12 amino acids long. V lost 1 base to trimming and J lost 10 bases, with 8 bases between them. In germline, CDR1 is LGHNA, CDR2 YSLEER. CDR3 sequence reads: CASSQVREEQFF. DNA of the CDR3: TGCGCCAGCAGCCAAGTGAGAGAGGAGCAGTTCTTC.

This chain connects TRBV9 to TRBJ2-2, with TRBD2 matching 7 bases. Germline CDR1 reads SGDLS; CDR2 reads YYNGEE. Unmatched junction bases numbered 13, after V lost 5 bases and J lost 6 bases. The CDR3 has 16 amino acids. The CDR3: CASSLSGAPGPGELFF. CDR3 DNA sequence: TGTGCCAGCAGTTTAAGCGGGGCCCCGGGGCCCGGGGAGCTGTTTTTT.

The gene calls are TRBV11-3 and TRBJ2-1; 8 bases are a match to TRBD1. Per germline, CDR1 SGHNT and CDR2 YENEEA. The length of the CDR3 is 17 residues. The ends lost 0 bases at V and 4 bases at J; junction bases unmatched: 8. CDR3: CASSLEMSGGAYNEQFF. The CDR3 nucleotides are TGTGCCAGCAGCTTAGAAATGTCAGGGGGCGCATACAATGAGCAGTTCTTC.

A few counts support this clone. The CDR3 loop is CASSFPSTEGVQLEFF. The CDR3 DNA reads as TGTGCCAGCAGCTTCCCCAGTACAGAGGGGGTCCAGCTGGAGTTCTTC. The gene calls are TRBV7-8 and TRBJ2-1, with D possibly TRBD1 on 6 matching bases. Trimming took off 3 bases at V and 14 bases at J, with 26 bases between the two ends. CDR1 is SGHVS, CDR2 FQNEAQ, per germline. The CDR3 extends over 16 amino acids.

The table lists this clone with a count of one. The J gene is TRBJ2-7, the V gene TRBV29-1; D is undetermined. Looked up from germline, CDR1 is SQVTM and CDR2 is ANQGSEA. The V end was cut by 3 bases, the J end by 3 bases, with 9 bases between. CDR3 length: 12 residues. CDR3 sequence (DNA): TGCAGCGTTGACCCGGCCCACTACGAGCAGTACTTC. Residues: CSVDPAHYEQYF.